Included here is one TCR beta chain sequence, with context. Those who participated ranged in age from roughly 18 to 100 years and resided in roughly 26 US areas. Participant-given clinical history determined each cohort assignment. Authors' methods: How many nucleated cells were present was estimated from reference gene primer amplification. TCRdb's copy holds only in-frame clones and misses some; the assay was immunoSEQ multiplex PCR. The V and J calls and clone size come from that table; D and trimming were worked out from the DNA. The repertoire holds roughly 200,000 clones, with around nine tenths as singletons. This entry is derived from a study of blood T cell repertoires in COVID-19. Study details: The analysed material was cDNA or gDNA that came from T cells, B-cell-depleted T cells, or PBMCs.

V was pared by 7 bases and J by 4 bases, with 5 bases between. The CDR3 covers 10 residues. Germline V gene data show CDR1 as SNHLY and CDR2 as FYNNEI. The sequence was obtained from a woman aged 25 to 39 who had been exposed to COVID-19. The source material was PBMCs or T cells enriched from blood (not recorded which). The chain employs TRBV2 and TRBJ2-7; unclear D gene. The CDR3 DNA is TGTGCCAGCAAGGAGTACGAGCAGTACTTC. It translates to CASKEYEQYF.